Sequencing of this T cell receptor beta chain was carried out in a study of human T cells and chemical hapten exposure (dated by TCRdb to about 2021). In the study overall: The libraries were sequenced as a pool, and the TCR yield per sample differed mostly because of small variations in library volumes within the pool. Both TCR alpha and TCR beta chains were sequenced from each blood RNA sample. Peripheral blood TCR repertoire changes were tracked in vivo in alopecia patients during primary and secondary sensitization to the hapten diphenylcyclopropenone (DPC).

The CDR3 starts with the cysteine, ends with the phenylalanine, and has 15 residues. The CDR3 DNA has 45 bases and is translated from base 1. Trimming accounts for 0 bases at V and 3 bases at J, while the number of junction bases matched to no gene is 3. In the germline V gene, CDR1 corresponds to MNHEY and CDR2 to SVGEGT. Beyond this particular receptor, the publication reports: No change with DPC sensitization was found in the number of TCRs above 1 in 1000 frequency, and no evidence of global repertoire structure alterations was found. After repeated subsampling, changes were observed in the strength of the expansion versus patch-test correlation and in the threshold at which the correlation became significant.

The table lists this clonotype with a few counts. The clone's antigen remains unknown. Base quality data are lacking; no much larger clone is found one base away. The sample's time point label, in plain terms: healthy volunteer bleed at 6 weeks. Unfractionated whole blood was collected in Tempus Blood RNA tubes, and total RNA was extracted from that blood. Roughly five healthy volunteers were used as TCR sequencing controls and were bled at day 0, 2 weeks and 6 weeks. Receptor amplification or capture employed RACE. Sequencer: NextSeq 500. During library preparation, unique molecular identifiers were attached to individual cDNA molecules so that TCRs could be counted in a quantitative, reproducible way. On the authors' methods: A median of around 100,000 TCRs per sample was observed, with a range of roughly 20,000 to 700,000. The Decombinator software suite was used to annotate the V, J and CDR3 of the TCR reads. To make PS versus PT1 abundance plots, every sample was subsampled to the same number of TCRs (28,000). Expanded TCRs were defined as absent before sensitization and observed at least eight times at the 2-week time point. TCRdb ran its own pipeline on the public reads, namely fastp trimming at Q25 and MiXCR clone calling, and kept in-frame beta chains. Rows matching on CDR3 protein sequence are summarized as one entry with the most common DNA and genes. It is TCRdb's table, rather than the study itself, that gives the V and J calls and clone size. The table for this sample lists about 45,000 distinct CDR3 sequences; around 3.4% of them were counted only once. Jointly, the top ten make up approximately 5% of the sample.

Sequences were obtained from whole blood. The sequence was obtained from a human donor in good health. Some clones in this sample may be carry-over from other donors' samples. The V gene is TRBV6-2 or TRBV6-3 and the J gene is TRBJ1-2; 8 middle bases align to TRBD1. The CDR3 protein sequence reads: CASSYSQGADYGYTF. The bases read TGTGCCAGCAGTTACTCGCAGGGGGCGGACTATGGCTACACCTTC.